Listed here are 23 T cell receptor beta chains from one sample, sequenced in a study of regulatory T cells in long-lasting Graves disease. Both iRepertoire HTBI primers and Arm-PCR of CDR3 regions were used to build the TCR beta libraries. TCRdb processed the multiplex PCR reads anew with MiXCR; each CDR3 protein has one entry. The table has around 420,000 distinct CDR3 sequences, 15% seen once. The sample's time point: newly diagnosed GD, antithyroid drugs for less than 3 months. RNA extracted from PBMCs served as the sequencing template. These data were likewise used in another study, on T cells in Graves' hyperthyroidism and ophthalmopathy.

The sample was peripheral blood mononuclear cells (PBMCs), taken at new diagnosis, from a patient treated with antithyroid drugs. These receptors were obtained from a woman in her forties with Graves disease.

The chain is built from TRBV4-1 and TRBJ2-5; D not certain. Germline V lookup: CDR1 MGHRA, CDR2 YSYEKL. The CDR3 loop spans 13 amino acids. Deletions cut 6 bases from V and 5 bases from J, with 13 bases between. CDR3 in amino acids: CASRDGLRETQYF. CDR3 nucleotide sequence: TGCGCCAGCAGAGACGGGCTTCGGGAGACCCAGTACTTC.

This clonotype was seen ten or more times. The V gene is TRBV2, the J gene TRBJ2-5; D may be TRBD2 (5 bases). Germline CDR1 SNHLY, CDR2 FYNNEI. Trimming pared 5 bases from V and 4 bases from J, leaving 11 bases between. CDR3 length: 13 amino acids. This CDR3 reads CASSKSSRETQYF. In nucleotides, the CDR3 is TGTGCCAGCAGTAAATCTAGCAGAGAGACCCAGTACTTC.

This clonotype came up many times. CDR3 coding DNA: TGTGCCAGCAGTTACGGTGAACCCTACAATGAGCAGTTCTTC. Translation gives CASSYGEPYNEQFF. V usage is TRBV6-5 and J usage is TRBJ2-1, with unresolved D. The length of the CDR3 is 14 residues. Germline loops: CDR1 MNHEY, CDR2 SVGAGI. Trimming took off 2 bases at V and 2 bases at J, with 7 bases between the two ends.

Many counts were recorded for this clonotype. The V call is TRBV28, the J call TRBJ2-3; TRBD2 is a possible D gene (6 bases). The CDR3 spans 15 residues. Per germline, CDR1 MDHEN and CDR2 SYDVKM. The V gene lost 6 bases and the J gene lost 6 bases, with 19 bases spanning the gap. The CDR3: CASSRSGTPGDTQYF. The CDR3 coding sequence is TGTGCCAGCAGCCGATCCGGGACTCCCGGGGATACGCAGTATTTT. The whole variable domain, filled in from reference TRBV28 and TRBJ2-3, reads DVKVTQSSRYLVKRTGEKVFLECVQDMDHENMFWYRQDPGLGLRLIYFSYDVKMKEKGDIPEGYSVSREKKERFSLILESASTNQTSMYLCASSRSGTPGDTQYFGPGTRLTVL.

This clonotype was seen a few times. V gene TRBV18 combines with J gene TRBJ2-3, with 12 nucleotides matching TRBD2. With 1 base clipped from V and 2 bases from J, the junction kept 7 bases outside the gene matches. Germline values: CDR1 KGHSH, CDR2 LQKENI. The CDR3 totals 18 residues. CDR3 in amino acids: CASSPLSSGRASTDTQYF. CDR3 in DNA: TGTGCCAGCTCACCACTTTCTAGCGGGAGGGCCTCCACAGATACGCAGTATTTT.

The sample holds many counts of this clonotype. The chain is built from TRBV29-1 and TRBJ1-1; D uncertain. Trimming left V 2 bases short and J 1 base short, with 5 bases between. CDR3 size: 12 residues. CDR1 SQVTM and CDR2 ANQGSEA come from the germline V gene. In DNA, the CDR3 is TGCAGCGTTGAACTGGAGAACACTGAAGCTTTCTTT. Protein: CSVELENTEAFF.

Ten or more counts support this clonotype. The chain links TRBV20-1 to TRBJ1-4; 10 nucleotides agree with TRBD1. Germline V gene data show CDR1 as DFQATT and CDR2 as SNEGSKA (reference sequence). This CDR3 has 14 amino acids. V lost 1 base, J lost 7 bases, and 3 bases stayed unmatched. CDR3 region: CSARAGTGAEKLFF. The DNA for the CDR3 is TGCAGTGCTAGAGCCGGGACAGGGGCTGAAAAACTGTTTTTT.

The chain employs TRBV18 and TRBJ1-2; tentative D call: TRBD1 (6 bases). Germline V gene sequence: CDR1 KGHSH, CDR2 LQKENI. The CDR3 totals 14 residues. Trimming left V 2 bases short and J 10 bases short, with 17 bases between. CDR3 sequence reads: CASSPDGGRVDYTF. As DNA, the CDR3 is TGTGCCAGCTCACCAGATGGGGGGCGCGTAGACTACACCTTC.

As concerns this clonotype: Possible read error: a much larger clone is one base away. Likely a read error: the CDR3 ends without its conserved phenylalanine or tryptophan. V is TRBV10-2 and J is TRBJ1-4, with D possibly TRBD1 on 6 matching bases. The CDR3 has 16 amino acids. Per the germline V gene, CDR1 is WSHSY and CDR2 is SAAADI. V lost 3 bases to trimming and J lost 8 bases, with 19 bases between them. The CDR3 spells CASSDAGGRGDEKLFS. CDR3 DNA: TGCGCCAGCAGTGATGCAGGAGGCAGGGGTGACGAAAAACTGTTTTCT.

This clonotype was seen only a few times. The rearrangement uses TRBV29-1 and TRBJ2-3; perhaps TRBD2 as D (6 bases). The CDR3 spans 12 residues. V lost 7 bases and J lost 4, with 12 bases in between. Looked up from germline, CDR1 is SQVTM and CDR2 is ANQGSEA. Written as DNA, the CDR3 is TGCAGCGGACTAGGGGACGCAGATACGCAGTATTTT. It codes for CSGLGDADTQYF.

There are many counts of this clonotype. The chain links TRBV7-9 to TRBJ2-1; D is uncertain. Germline CDR1 reads SEHNR; CDR2 reads FQNEAQ (reference sequence). This CDR3 region has 13 residues. V lost 1 base and J 7 bases, leaving 8 bases between the germline ends. CDR3: CASSLGLQNEQFF. In DNA, the CDR3 is TGTGCCAGCAGCTTAGGGTTACAGAATGAGCAGTTCTTC.

This clonotype was seen many times. This sequence joins TRBV6-1 and TRBJ2-2; D is ambiguous. The CDR3 length is 14 residues. Trimming took 8 bases from V and 4 from J, leaving 14 bases between them. Germline loops: CDR1 MNHNS, CDR2 SASEGT. The CDR3 region is CASARVGSTGELFF. In nucleotides, the CDR3 is TGTGCCAGCGCCCGTGTGGGAAGCACCGGGGAGCTGTTTTTT.

This clonotype was found a few times. The V gene is TRBV20-1, the J gene TRBJ2-5, with 11 bases identical to TRBD2. The CDR3 loop spans 14 amino acids. Germline loops: CDR1 DFQATT, CDR2 SNEGSKA (reference sequence). CDR3 in DNA: TGCAGCGCCCTTAAATTAGCGGGAGGGGAGACCCAGTACTTC. It codes for CSALKLAGGETQYF.

Many counts were recorded for this clonotype. The chain couples TRBV7-3 to TRBJ2-3; the D gene is possibly TRBD2 (6 bases). Trimming cost V 5 bases and J 4 bases, with 16 bases left between them. The CDR3 is 15 residues long. Germline CDR1 reads SGHTA; CDR2 reads FQGTGA. CDR3 loop: CASSPARGGPDTQYF. CDR3 sequence (DNA): TGTGCCAGCAGCCCCGCGAGGGGAGGTCCAGATACGCAGTATTTT.

The chain links TRBV6-2 or TRBV6-3 to TRBJ2-5; possible D gene TRBD2, 6 bases. V lost 3 bases and J lost 5, with 19 bases in between. The CDR3 is made up of 16 amino acids. Per the germline V gene, CDR1 is MNHEY and CDR2 is SVGEGT. CDR3 residues: CASSYWESGLLETQYF. CDR3 coding DNA: TGTGCCAGCAGTTATTGGGAGAGCGGGCTTCTGGAGACCCAGTACTTC.

This clonotype was counted at least ten times. V and J are TRBV11-2 and TRBJ2-7, with TRBD2 identical over 8 bases. This CDR3 has 15 residues. Trimming at V came to 4 bases and at J to 4 bases, leaving 9 bases not matched to a gene. Per the germline V gene, CDR1 is SGHAT and CDR2 is FQNNGV. The CDR3 sequence is CASSSGLVGIYEQYF. CDR3 nucleotides: TGTGCCAGCAGCTCGGGACTAGTCGGGATATACGAGCAGTACTTC.

This clonotype was seen ten or more times. The chain uses TRBV28 and TRBJ2-7; D gene uncertain. This CDR3 contains 14 residues. The V end lost 3 bases, the J end lost 3 bases, and 12 bases lay between the germline ends. The germline gives CDR1 MDHEN, CDR2 SYDVKM. The CDR3 nucleotides read TGTGCCAGCAGTTTGGGTCTCGGAGTCTACGAGCAGTACTTC. It codes for CASSLGLGVYEQYF.

The sample holds many counts of this clonotype. The chain combines TRBV11-3 with TRBJ2-5; 9 bases line up with TRBD1. CDR1 and CDR2 (germline): SGHNT, YENEEA. V was pared by 9 bases and J by 3 bases, with 8 bases of the junction left unmatched. This CDR3 region has 14 residues. The CDR3 sequence: CASGTGGKKETQYF. Written as DNA, the CDR3 is TGTGCCAGTGGAACAGGGGGCAAGAAAGAGACCCAGTACTTC. Full variable domain (outside the CDR3, taken from reference TRBV11-3 and TRBJ2-5): EAGVVQSPRYKIIEKKQPVAFWCNPISGHNTLYWYLQNLGQGPELLIRYENEEAVDDSQLPKDRFSAERLKGVDSTLKIQPAELGDSAVYLCASGTGGKKETQYFGPGTRLLVL.

This clonotype was detected a few times. A much larger clone lies a single base off, so this may be a read error. The chain is built from TRBV6-2 or TRBV6-3 and TRBJ2-1; 8 nucleotides align to TRBD2. CDR3 size: 15 residues. CDR1 is MNHEY and CDR2 is SVGEGT in the germline V gene. V was pared by 2 bases and J by 3 bases, with 3 bases of the junction left unmatched. CDR3 nucleotide sequence: TGTGCCAGCAGTTACGATGCGGGAGGCTACAATGAGCAGTTCTTC. The encoded protein is CASSYDAGGYNEQFF.

There are many counts of this clonotype. The chain couples TRBV2 to TRBJ2-1; D is unresolved. CDR1 is SNHLY and CDR2 is FYNNEI in the germline V gene. This CDR3 contains 16 residues. V was trimmed by 0 bases and J by 9 bases, leaving 18 bases between them. CDR3 residues: CASSEAGGEYVREQFF. CDR3 in DNA: TGTGCCAGCAGTGAAGCGGGTGGGGAATACGTTCGTGAGCAGTTCTTC.

The rearrangement joins TRBV6-2 or TRBV6-3 to TRBJ2-3; D is unclear. Germline-derived CDR1 and CDR2 are MNHEY and SVGEGT. V was trimmed by 5 bases and J by 4 bases, leaving 10 bases between them. The CDR3 runs to 13 residues. The CDR3 DNA reads as TGTGCCAGCAGTGTGCAGGCGGCAGATACGCAGTATTTT. This codes for CASSVQAADTQYF.

This clonotype was observed many times. The V and J genes are TRBV20-1 and TRBJ2-1; 10 nucleotides agree with TRBD2. The germline V gene has CDR1 DFQATT and CDR2 SNEGSKA (reference sequence). The CDR3 sequence is 15 residues long. The V and J ends lost 3 bases and 3 bases, in that order; junction bases with no gene match: 5. Written as DNA, the CDR3 is TGCAGTGCTAGGTCTAGCGGGAGTCTCTACAATGAGCAGTTCTTC. This codes for CSARSSGSLYNEQFF.

About this clonotype itself: A much bigger clone sits one base away, suggesting this may be a read error. The V and J genes are TRBV30 and TRBJ2-1; no firm D call. CDR1 GTSNPN and CDR2 SVGIG come from the germline V gene (reference sequence). This CDR3 spans 12 amino acids. The CDR3 here is CTWSGDSSEQFF. The CDR3 coding sequence is TGTACCTGGAGTGGAGACTCAAGTGAGCAGTTCTTC.